This T cell receptor beta chain was retrieved from a study of blood T cells in healthy people across ages. Germline lookup yields CDR1 DFQATT and CDR2 SNEGSKA (reference sequence). CDR3 size: 15 residues. The V end lost 0 bases, the J end lost 6 bases, and 14 bases lay between the germline ends. A J-beta primer mix and a sample-barcoded 5' primer were used in a second PCR of roughly 7 to 12 cycles. TCRdb processed the 5' RACE reads anew with MiXCR; each CDR3 protein has one entry. In the table there are fewer than 700,000 distinct CDR3 sequences, about 45% of which are singletons. A few counts support this clonotype.

Sequencing was performed on blood. The clonotype originates from a man older than 75 in good health. The chain couples TRBV20-1 to TRBJ1-4; D perhaps matches TRBD1 (5 bases). This CDR3 is CSARDRVRGDEKLFF. The CDR3 DNA reads TGCAGTGCTAGAGATCGTGTAAGAGGGGATGAAAAACTGTTTTTT.